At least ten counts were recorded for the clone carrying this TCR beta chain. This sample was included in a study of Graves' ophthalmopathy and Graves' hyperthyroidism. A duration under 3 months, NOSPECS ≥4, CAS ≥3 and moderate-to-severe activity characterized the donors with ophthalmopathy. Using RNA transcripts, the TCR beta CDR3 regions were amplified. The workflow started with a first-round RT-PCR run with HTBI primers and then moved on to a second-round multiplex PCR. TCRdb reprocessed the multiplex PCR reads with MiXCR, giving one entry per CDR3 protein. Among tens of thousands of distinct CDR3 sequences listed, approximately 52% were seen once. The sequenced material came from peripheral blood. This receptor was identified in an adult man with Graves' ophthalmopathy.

Here the CDR3 DNA reads TGTGCCAGCAGCTTCCCTAGCTCAGATACGCAGTATTTT. This sequence encodes CASSFPSSDTQYF. The chain has TRBV11-1 and TRBJ2-3; D is perhaps TRBD2 (5 bases). This CDR3 is 13 amino acids long. CDR1 and CDR2 from the germline V gene are SGHAT and FQDESV (reference sequence). Trimming shortened V by 3 bases and J by 4 bases, and 8 bases separated the two germline ends.